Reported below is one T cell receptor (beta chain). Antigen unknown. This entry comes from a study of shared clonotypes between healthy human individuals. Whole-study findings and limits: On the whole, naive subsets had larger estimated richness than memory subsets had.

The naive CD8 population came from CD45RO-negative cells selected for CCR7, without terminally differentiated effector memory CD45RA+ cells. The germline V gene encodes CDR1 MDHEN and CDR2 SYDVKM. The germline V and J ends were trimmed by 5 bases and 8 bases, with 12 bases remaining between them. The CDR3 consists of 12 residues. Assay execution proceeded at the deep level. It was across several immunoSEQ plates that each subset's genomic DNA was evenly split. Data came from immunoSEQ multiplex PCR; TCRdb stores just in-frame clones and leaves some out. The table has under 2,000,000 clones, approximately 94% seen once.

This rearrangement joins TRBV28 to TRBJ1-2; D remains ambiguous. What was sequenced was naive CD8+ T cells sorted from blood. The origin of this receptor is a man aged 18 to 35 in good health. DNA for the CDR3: TGTGCCAGCAGTCCTCCACAGAAGGGCTACACCTTC. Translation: CASSPPQKGYTF.